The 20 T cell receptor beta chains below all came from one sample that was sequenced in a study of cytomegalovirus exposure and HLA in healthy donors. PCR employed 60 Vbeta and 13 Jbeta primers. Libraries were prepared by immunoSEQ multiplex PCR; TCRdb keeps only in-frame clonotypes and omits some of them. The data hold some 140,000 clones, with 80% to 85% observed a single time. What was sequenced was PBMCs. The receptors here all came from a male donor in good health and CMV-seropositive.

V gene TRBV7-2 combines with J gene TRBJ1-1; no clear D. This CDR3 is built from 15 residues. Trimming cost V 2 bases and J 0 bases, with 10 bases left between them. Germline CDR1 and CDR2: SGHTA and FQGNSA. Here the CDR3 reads CASSLSDTMNTEAFF. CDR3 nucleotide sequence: TGTGCCAGCAGCTTAAGTGACACAATGAACACTGAAGCTTTCTTT. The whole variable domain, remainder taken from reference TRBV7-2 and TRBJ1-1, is GAGVSQSPSNKVTEKGKDVELRCDPISGHTALYWYRQSLGQGLEFLIYFQGNSAPDKSGLPSDRFSAERTGGSVSTLTIQRTQQEDSAVYLCASSLSDTMNTEAFFGQGTRLTVV.

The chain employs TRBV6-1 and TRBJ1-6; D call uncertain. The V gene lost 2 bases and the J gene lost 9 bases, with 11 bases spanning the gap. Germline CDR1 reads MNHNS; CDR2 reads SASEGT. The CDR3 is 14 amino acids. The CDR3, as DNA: TGTGCCAGCAGTGAATCCCAGTCAATTTCACCCCTCCACTTT. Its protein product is CASSESQSISPLHF.

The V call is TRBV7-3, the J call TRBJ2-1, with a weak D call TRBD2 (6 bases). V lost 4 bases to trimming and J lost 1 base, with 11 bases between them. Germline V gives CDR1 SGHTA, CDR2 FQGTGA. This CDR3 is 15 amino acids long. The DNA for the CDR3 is TGTGCCAGCAGCTCAGGAGGGCCGTCCTACAATGAGCAGTTCTTC. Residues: CASSSGGPSYNEQFF.

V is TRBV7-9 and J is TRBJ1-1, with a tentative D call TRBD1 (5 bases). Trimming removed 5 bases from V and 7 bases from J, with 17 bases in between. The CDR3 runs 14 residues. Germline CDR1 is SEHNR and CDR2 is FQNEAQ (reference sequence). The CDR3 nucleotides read TGTGCCAGCAGCCCCTTAGCAGAGGGACTTGAAGCTTTCTTT. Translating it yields CASSPLAEGLEAFF.

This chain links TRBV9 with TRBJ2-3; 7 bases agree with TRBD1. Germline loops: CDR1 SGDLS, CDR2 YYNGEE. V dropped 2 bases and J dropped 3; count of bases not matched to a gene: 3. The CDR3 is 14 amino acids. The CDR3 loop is CASSVGTETDTQYF. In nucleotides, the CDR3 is TGTGCCAGCAGCGTCGGGACAGAGACAGATACGCAGTATTTT.

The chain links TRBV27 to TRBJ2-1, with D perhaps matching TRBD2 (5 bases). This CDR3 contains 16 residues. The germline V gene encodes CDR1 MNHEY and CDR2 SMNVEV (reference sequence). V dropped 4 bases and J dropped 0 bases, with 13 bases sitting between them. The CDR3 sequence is CASSYYRGSSYNEQFF. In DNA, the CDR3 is TGTGCCAGCAGTTATTACAGAGGGAGCTCCTACAATGAGCAGTTCTTC.

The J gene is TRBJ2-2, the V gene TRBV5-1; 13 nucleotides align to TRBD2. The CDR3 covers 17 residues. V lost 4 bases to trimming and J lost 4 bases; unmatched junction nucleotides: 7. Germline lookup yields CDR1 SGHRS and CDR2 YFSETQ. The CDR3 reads CASSLGLAGESTGELFF. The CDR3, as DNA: TGCGCCAGCAGCCTCGGACTAGCGGGAGAATCCACCGGGGAGCTGTTTTTT.

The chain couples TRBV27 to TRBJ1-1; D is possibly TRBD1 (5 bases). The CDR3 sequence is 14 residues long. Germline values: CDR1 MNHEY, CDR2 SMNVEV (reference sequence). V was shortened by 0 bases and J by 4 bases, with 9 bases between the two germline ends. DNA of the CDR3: TGTGCCAGCAGTTTATCCCCAGGGTCCACTGAAGCTTTCTTT. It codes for CASSLSPGSTEAFF.

The CDR3 nucleotides read TGTGCCGGGGACAGGGAAGTCGGAGATACGCAGTATTTT. Translation: CAGDREVGDTQYF. The chain recombines TRBV7-9 with TRBJ2-3, with TRBD1 matching over 9 bases. Trimming at V came to 11 bases and at J to 5 bases, leaving 8 bases not matched to a gene. The CDR3 consists of 13 residues. In germline, CDR1 is SEHNR, CDR2 FQNEAQ (reference sequence).

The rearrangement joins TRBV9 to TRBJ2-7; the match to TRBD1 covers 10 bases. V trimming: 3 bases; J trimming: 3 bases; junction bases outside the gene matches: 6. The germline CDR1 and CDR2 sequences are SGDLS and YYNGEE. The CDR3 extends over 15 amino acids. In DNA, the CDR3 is TGTGCCAGCAGCGACCGGGACAGGGGCGACTACGAGCAGTACTTC. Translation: CASSDRDRGDYEQYF.

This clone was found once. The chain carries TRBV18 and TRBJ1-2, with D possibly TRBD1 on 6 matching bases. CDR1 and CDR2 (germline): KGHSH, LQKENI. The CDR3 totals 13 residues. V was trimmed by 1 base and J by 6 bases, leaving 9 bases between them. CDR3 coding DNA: TGTGCCAGCTCACCACGGGCAGGGGATGGCTACACCTTC. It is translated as CASSPRAGDGYTF. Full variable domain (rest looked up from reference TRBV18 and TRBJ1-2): NAGVMQNPRHLVRRRGQEARLRCSPMKGHSHVYWYRQLPEEGLKFMVYLQKENIIDESGMPKERFSAEFPKEGPSILRIQQVVRGDSAAYFCASSPRAGDGYTFGSGTRLTVV.

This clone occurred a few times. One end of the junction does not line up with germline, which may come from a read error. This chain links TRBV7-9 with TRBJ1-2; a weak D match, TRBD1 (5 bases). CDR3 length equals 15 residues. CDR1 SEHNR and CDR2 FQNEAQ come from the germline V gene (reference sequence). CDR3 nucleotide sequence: TGTTCCAGCAGCTTATACTTCGGAGGGGAGGATGGCTACACCTTC. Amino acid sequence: CSSSLYFGGEDGYTF. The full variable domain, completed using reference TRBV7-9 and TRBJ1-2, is DTGVSQNPRHKITKRGQNVTFRCDPISEHNRLYWYRQTLGQGPEFLTYFQNEAQLEKSRLLSDRFSAERPKGSFSTLEIQRTEQGDSAMYLCSSSLYFGGEDGYTFGSGTRLTVV.

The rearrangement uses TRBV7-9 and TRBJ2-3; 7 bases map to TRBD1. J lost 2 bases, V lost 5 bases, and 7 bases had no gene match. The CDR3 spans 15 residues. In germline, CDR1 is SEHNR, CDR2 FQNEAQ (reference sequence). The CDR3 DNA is TGTGCCAGCAGCCTACGACAGGGAGTCACAGATACGCAGTATTTT. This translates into CASSLRQGVTDTQYF.

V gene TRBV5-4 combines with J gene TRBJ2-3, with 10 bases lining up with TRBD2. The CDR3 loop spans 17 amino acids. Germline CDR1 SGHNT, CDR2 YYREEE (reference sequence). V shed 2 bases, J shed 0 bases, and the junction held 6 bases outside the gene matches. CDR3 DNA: TGTGCCAGCAGCTTACTAGCGGGATCAACTAGCACAGATACGCAGTATTTT. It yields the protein CASSLLAGSTSTDTQYF.

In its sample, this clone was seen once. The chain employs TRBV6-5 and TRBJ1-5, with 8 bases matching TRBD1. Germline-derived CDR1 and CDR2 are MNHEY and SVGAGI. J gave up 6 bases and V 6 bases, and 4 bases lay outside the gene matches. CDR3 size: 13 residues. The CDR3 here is CASRQGVAQPQHF. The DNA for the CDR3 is TGTGCCAGCAGACAGGGGGTAGCTCAGCCCCAGCATTTT.

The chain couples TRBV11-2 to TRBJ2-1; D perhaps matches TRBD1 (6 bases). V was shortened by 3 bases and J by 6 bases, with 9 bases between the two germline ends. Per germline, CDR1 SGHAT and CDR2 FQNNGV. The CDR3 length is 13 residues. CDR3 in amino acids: CASSFYRVNEQFF. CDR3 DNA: TGTGCCAGCAGCTTCTACAGGGTCAATGAGCAGTTCTTC. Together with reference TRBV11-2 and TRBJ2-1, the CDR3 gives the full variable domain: EAGVAQSPRYKIIEKRQSVAFWCNPISGHATLYWYQQILGQGPKLLIQFQNNGVVDDSQLPKDRFSAERLKGVDSTLKIQPAKLEDSAVYLCASSFYRVNEQFFGPGTRLTVL.

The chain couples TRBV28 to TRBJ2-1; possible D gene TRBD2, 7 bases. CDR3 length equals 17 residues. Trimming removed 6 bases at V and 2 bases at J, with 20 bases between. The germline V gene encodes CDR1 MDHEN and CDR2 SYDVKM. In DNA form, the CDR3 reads TGTGCCAGCAGACGATCTCTGTTGCGGGGGCCCTACAATGAGCAGTTCTTC. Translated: CASRRSLLRGPYNEQFF.

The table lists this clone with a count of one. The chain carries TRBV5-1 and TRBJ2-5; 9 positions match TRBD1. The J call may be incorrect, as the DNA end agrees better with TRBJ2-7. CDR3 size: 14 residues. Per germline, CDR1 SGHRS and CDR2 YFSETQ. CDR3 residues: CASSPGQGLYEQYF. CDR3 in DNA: TGCGCCAGCAGCCCCGGACAGGGGCTATACGAGCAGTACTTC.

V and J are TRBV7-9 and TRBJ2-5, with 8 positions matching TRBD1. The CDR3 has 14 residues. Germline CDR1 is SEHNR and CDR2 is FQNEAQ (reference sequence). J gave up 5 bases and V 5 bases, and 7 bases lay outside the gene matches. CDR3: CASSQGAGGETQYF. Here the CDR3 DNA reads TGTGCCAGCAGCCAGGGGGCCGGAGGCGAGACCCAGTACTTC. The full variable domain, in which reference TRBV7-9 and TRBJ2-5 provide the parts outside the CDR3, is DTGVSQNPRHKITKRGQNVTFRCDPISEHNRLYWYRQTLGQGPEFLTYFQNEAQLEKSRLLSDRFSAERPKGSFSTLEIQRTEQGDSAMYLCASSQGAGGETQYFGPGTRLLVL.

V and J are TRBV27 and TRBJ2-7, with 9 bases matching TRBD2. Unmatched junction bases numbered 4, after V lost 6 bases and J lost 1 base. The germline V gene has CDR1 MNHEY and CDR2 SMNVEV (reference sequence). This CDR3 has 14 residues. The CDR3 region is CASSYTSGSYEQYF. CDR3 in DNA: TGTGCCAGCAGCTATACTAGCGGGTCCTACGAGCAGTACTTC.